The present T cell receptor (beta chain) was sequenced within a study of T cell repertoires in cytomegalovirus infection (dated by TCRdb to the late 2010s). A note on the overall study: Recently identified HLA-C-restricted CMV epitopes, whose presentation resists viral immunomodulation, were targeted by peptide stimulations together with well-studied HLA-B-restricted epitopes. Because public TCR beta signatures pointed to carriage of CMV infection together with the matching HLA type, the HLA type of each donor mattered for the analysis.

These reads were obtained on an Illumina HiSeq 1500. Using fastp trimming at Q25 and MiXCR clonotype assembly, TCRdb reanalyzed the public sequencing data and kept in-frame beta chains. Rows with one shared CDR3 protein collapse into an entry with the most common genes and DNA. The sample data list roughly 500,000 distinct CDR3 sequences, and roughly 42% of these were observed just once. The ten top clones hold around 44% of the sample. The cysteine opens and the phenylalanine closes a CDR3 of 15 amino acids. Solely the CDR3 DNA is kept, with 45 bases framed from the first base. From V the trimming removes 5 bases and from J it removes 2 bases, while the gene matches leave 7 bases of the junction unaccounted for. For CDR1 and CDR2, the germline V gene lists SGHRS and YFSETQ. In the case of this clonotype: Its antigen remains unidentified. No qualities accompany the bases; no much larger clone lies one base away.

The meaning of the sample's treatment or condition label: in vitro stimulation with specific CMV peptide epitopes to enrich CMV-specific T cells. Results the study describes overall, beyond this receptor: In the ex vivo response, HLA-C-restricted CMV-specific TCR beta clonotypes were dominant, and in two of eight donors the single most frequent clonotype came from this HLA-C-restricted group. In both this cohort and an independent roughly 330-donor cohort, the cumulative frequency of public TCR beta family members distinguished carriers of CMV infection plus the relevant HLA type.

Here the chain combines TRBV5-1 and TRBJ2-7, and 10 junction bases match TRBD1. This TCR derives from a human donor in good health (CMV status not recorded). Some clones in this sample may be carry-over from other donors' samples. Sequencing was performed on cultured PBMCs, taken from culture after CMV antigen stimulation. The CDR3 reads as follows: CASRLGTGEAYEQYF. The DNA is as follows: TGCGCCAGCAGGCTCGGGACAGGGGAAGCCTACGAGCAGTACTTC.